The 29 T cell receptor beta chains in this list originate from one sample, sequenced in a study of T cell responses to AZD1222 COVID-19 vaccine. Method: immunoSEQ multiplex PCR; TCRdb's copy keeps in-frame clones and lacks some. In the table there are about 82,000 clones, roughly nine tenths of which are singletons. The sample in question was peripheral blood, obtained on day 0 of AZD1222 vaccination. Receptors originate from an adult in good health.

The CDR3 loop reads CASSLEAASTDTQYF. In DNA form, the CDR3 reads TGCGCCAGCAGCTTGGAGGCGGCTAGCACAGATACGCAGTATTTT. V is TRBV5-1 and J is TRBJ2-3; unclear D gene. The CDR3 is 15 residues long. The ends were cut back, 0 bases at V and 0 bases at J, with 8 bases in the middle. CDR1 and CDR2 (germline): SGHRS, YFSETQ.

The CDR3 sequence: CASSLSGTYEQYF. CDR3 DNA sequence: TGTGCCAGCAGCTTATCAGGTACCTACGAGCAGTACTTC. This chain links TRBV7-9 with TRBJ2-7; no clear D gene. Germline V gives CDR1 SEHNR, CDR2 FQNEAQ (reference sequence). CDR3 length: 13 amino acids. V lost 2 bases, J lost 2 bases, and 7 bases lay in between.

The J gene is TRBJ1-4, the V gene TRBV6-5; D is unresolved. Germline CDR1 and CDR2: MNHEY and SVGAGI. Deletions cut 6 bases from V and 4 bases from J, with 9 bases between. The CDR3 covers 13 residues. DNA of the CDR3: TGTGCCAGCAGCCCGGTCTTTAATGAAAAACTGTTTTTT. Protein product: CASSPVFNEKLFF.

V usage is TRBV2 and J usage is TRBJ1-2; TRBD1 agrees at 7 bases. V lost 7 bases to trimming and J lost 5 bases; unmatched junction nucleotides: 10. The CDR3 totals 14 residues. Germline V gene sequence: CDR1 SNHLY, CDR2 FYNNEI. CDR3 sequence reads: CASKSTGSSYGYTF. DNA for the CDR3: TGTGCCAGCAAATCGACAGGGTCCTCTTATGGCTACACCTTC.

This rearrangement joins TRBV9 to TRBJ1-2; TRBD1 agrees at 9 bases. Per germline, CDR1 SGDLS and CDR2 YYNGEE. V shed 7 bases and J 7 bases; nucleotides not matched to a gene: 14. This CDR3 spans 15 amino acids. The CDR3 reads CASDLSGTGFGGYTF. Here the CDR3 DNA reads TGTGCCAGCGACCTATCAGGGACAGGGTTCGGTGGCTACACCTTC.

This chain's CDR3 is CASRSRGGDYNEQFF. DNA for the CDR3: TGCGCCAGCAGATCGCGGGGGGGCGATTACAATGAGCAGTTCTTC. This chain uses TRBV5-1 with TRBJ2-1; 9 nucleotides match TRBD2. Looked up from germline, CDR1 is SGHRS and CDR2 is YFSETQ. The CDR3 is made up of 15 amino acids. V gave up 5 bases and J gave up 4 bases; unmatched junction bases: 7.

The J gene is TRBJ2-3, the V gene TRBV19; D gene uncertain. This CDR3 is built from 14 residues. CDR1 is LNHDA and CDR2 is SQIVND in the germline V gene (reference sequence). V was trimmed by 3 bases and J by 2 bases, leaving 9 bases between them. The CDR3 coding sequence is TGTGCCAGTAGTATCTTGACGGCCACAGATACGCAGTATTTT. As protein: CASSILTATDTQYF. The variable domain in full, with the rest retrieved from reference TRBV19 and TRBJ2-3, is DGGITQSPKYLFRKEGQNVTLSCEQNLNHDAMYWYRQDPGQGLRLIYYSQIVNDFQKGDIAEGYSVSREKKESFPLTVTSAQKNPTAFYLCASSILTATDTQYFGPGTRLTVL.

The chain couples TRBV27 to TRBJ1-5; 9 nucleotides match TRBD1. With 6 bases clipped from V and 4 bases from J, the junction kept 7 bases outside the gene matches. This CDR3 has 15 amino acids. Germline lookup yields CDR1 MNHEY and CDR2 SMNVEV (reference sequence). CDR3 amino acids: CASRTLQGANQPQHF. The CDR3 coding sequence is TGTGCCAGCAGGACGCTACAGGGGGCGAATCAGCCCCAGCATTTT.

This chain joins TRBV2 and TRBJ1-1; 7 bases map to TRBD1. V shed 6 bases, J shed 3 bases, and the junction held 7 bases outside the gene matches. The CDR3 length is 14 residues. Germline V gives CDR1 SNHLY, CDR2 FYNNEI. CDR3 coding DNA: TGTGCCAGCAGGGTCTTCCAGGGGGACACTGAAGCTTTCTTT. Its translation is CASRVFQGDTEAFF.

The V and J genes are TRBV27 and TRBJ1-1; D is perhaps TRBD1 (6 bases). V lost 5 bases and J lost 7, with 14 bases in between. CDR1 and CDR2 (germline): MNHEY, SMNVEV (reference sequence). This CDR3 comprises 13 residues. The CDR3 loop is CASSLRQAHEAFF. CDR3 DNA: TGTGCCAGCAGTCTTAGACAGGCCCATGAAGCTTTCTTT.

This chain joins TRBV16 and TRBJ2-7; D not certain. In germline, CDR1 is KGHSY, CDR2 FQNENV. The V gene lost 1 base and the J gene lost 2 bases, with 6 bases spanning the gap. The CDR3 runs 13 residues. DNA for the CDR3: TGTGCCAGCAGCCAATACGAGCCCTACGAGCAGTACTTC. It yields the protein CASSQYEPYEQYF.

V is TRBV5-1 and J is TRBJ2-5; D might be TRBD1 (6 bases). The germline gives CDR1 SGHRS, CDR2 YFSETQ. The CDR3 runs 15 residues. The V end lost 2 bases, the J end lost 4 bases, and 15 bases lay between the germline ends. CDR3 protein: CASSFAGQRGETQYF. The CDR3 coding sequence is TGCGCCAGCAGCTTCGCCGGACAGCGCGGAGAGACCCAGTACTTC.

The chain employs TRBV20-1 and TRBJ1-2; D not resolved. V lost 7 bases and J lost 1, with 7 bases in between. This CDR3 has 11 residues. The germline gives CDR1 DFQATT, CDR2 SNEGSKA (reference sequence). CDR3 DNA sequence: TGCAGTGGTGAGAATAACTATGGCTACACCTTC. It is translated as CSGENNYGYTF.

This clone occurred a few times. The chain couples TRBV19 to TRBJ1-3; D is uncertain. The ends were cut back, 2 bases at V and 1 base at J, with 15 bases in the middle. The germline CDR1 and CDR2 sequences are LNHDA and SQIVND (reference sequence). The CDR3 extends over 17 amino acids. The CDR3, as DNA: TGTGCCAGTAGTATATACCCGGGCAGCTTATCTGGAAACACCATATATTTT. It yields the protein CASSIYPGSLSGNTIYF.

The chain employs TRBV5-4 and TRBJ2-7; unclear D gene. Per the germline V gene, CDR1 is SGHNT and CDR2 is YYREEE (reference sequence). Between the trimmed V and J ends, which lost 5 bases and 1 base, there was a span of 19 bases. This CDR3 has 16 amino acids. The CDR3 coding sequence is TGTGCCAGCAGGCCAAGGACCGATGGCCGTTCCTACGAGCAGTACTTC. Translated: CASRPRTDGRSYEQYF. The complete variable domain, with remaining parts taken from reference TRBV5-4 and TRBJ2-7, reads ETGVTQSPTHLIKTRGQQVTLRCSSQSGHNTVSWYQQALGQGPQFIFQYYREEENGRGNFPPRFSGLQFPNYSSELNVNALELDDSALYLCASRPRTDGRSYEQYFGPGTRLTVT.

This chain connects TRBV29-1 to TRBJ2-7; D is ambiguous. CDR3 length equals 11 residues. The V gene lost 7 bases and the J gene lost 3 bases, with 10 bases spanning the gap. Looked up from germline, CDR1 is SQVTM and CDR2 is ANQGSEA. CDR3 in DNA: TGCAGCGCCTCCCCTAACTACGAGCAGTACTTC. It specifies CSASPNYEQYF.

The J gene is TRBJ1-1, the V gene TRBV27; D may be TRBD1 (6 bases). CDR3 length equals 16 residues. Germline loops: CDR1 MNHEY, CDR2 SMNVEV (reference sequence). Trimming stripped 2 bases from V and 2 bases from J, with 15 bases between. The CDR3 DNA reads as TGTGCCAGCAGTTTAGGACCGGGAGGGGGAAACACTGAAGCTTTCTTT. It specifies CASSLGPGGGNTEAFF.

CDR3 in amino acids: CASSQGGGLRSEQYF. DNA of the CDR3: TGTGCCAGCAGCCAAGGGGGGGGACTGCGGTCAGAGCAGTACTTC. This rearrangement joins TRBV3-1 (or the pseudogene TRBV3-2) to TRBJ2-7; 7 bases line up with TRBD2. Germline-derived CDR1 and CDR2 are LGHDT and YNNKEL (reference sequence). V gave up 1 base and J gave up 7 bases; unmatched junction bases: 10. This CDR3 contains 15 residues.

V and J are TRBV6-6 and TRBJ2-7; TRBD1 might be the D (5 bases). Germline values: CDR1 MNHNY, CDR2 SVGAGI (reference sequence). CDR3 length: 13 residues. Trimming took off 4 bases at V and 6 bases at J, with 13 bases between the two ends. Here the CDR3 DNA reads TGTGCCAGCAGTTCAACTCAGGGCGGCGAGCAGTACTTC. Translated, it gives CASSSTQGGEQYF.

This clone showed up just once. The CDR3 protein is CASSLEPPYEQYF. CDR3 nucleotides: TGTGCCAGCAGCTTAGAACCGCCCTACGAGCAGTACTTC. The V gene is TRBV7-9, the J gene TRBJ2-7; D is unresolved. The CDR3 loop spans 13 amino acids. CDR1 and CDR2 (germline): SEHNR, FQNEAQ (reference sequence). Trimming pared 1 base from V and 2 bases from J, leaving 6 bases between.

The chain employs TRBV7-2 and TRBJ1-1, with 10 positions matching TRBD1. The V and J ends lost 3 bases and 10 bases, in that order; junction bases with no gene match: 11. Germline V CDR1 and CDR2: SGHTA, FQGNSA. The CDR3 extends over 15 amino acids. CDR3 loop: CASSFAGTGVGAAFF. DNA of the CDR3: TGTGCCAGCAGCTTCGCCGGGACAGGGGTAGGGGCAGCTTTCTTT.

The chain carries TRBV5-6 and TRBJ2-5, with 8 bases aligning to TRBD2. CDR1 and CDR2 from the germline V gene are SGHDT and YYEEEE. J was trimmed by 4 bases and V by 4 bases; bases with no gene match: 12. The CDR3 length is 16 residues. The CDR3 spells CASSGDYQRGLETQYF. The CDR3 DNA follows: TGTGCCAGCAGCGGGGACTACCAGCGGGGGTTAGAGACCCAGTACTTC.

This chain uses TRBV2 with TRBJ2-7; D uncertain. CDR1 and CDR2 from the germline V gene are SNHLY and FYNNEI. The germline V and J ends were trimmed by 6 bases and 8 bases, with 11 bases remaining between them. This CDR3 is 11 amino acids long. The CDR3 DNA reads TGTGCCAGCAGCCCCCTGGTGAAGCAGTACTTC. It translates to CASSPLVKQYF.

The CDR3, as DNA: TGTGCCAGCAGCTTAGTTACAGGGGTCGACAATGAGCAGTTCTTC. Translation: CASSLVTGVDNEQFF. The gene calls are TRBV7-6 and TRBJ2-1; 7 bases match TRBD1. This CDR3 has 15 residues. V gave up 1 base and J gave up 5 bases; unmatched junction bases: 5. Germline CDR1 SGHVS, CDR2 FNYEAQ.

This clone was found once. V is TRBV24-1 and J is TRBJ1-6; D unresolved. Deletions cut 4 bases from V and 10 bases from J, with 22 bases between. The CDR3 totals 17 residues. Looked up from germline, CDR1 is KGHDR and CDR2 is SFDVKD. CDR3 bases: TGTGCCACCAGTGACCATCTCCGCGGGAGGAACGGATCACCCCTCCACTTT. Its protein is CATSDHLRGRNGSPLHF.

The V gene is TRBV28, the J gene TRBJ2-1; possible D gene TRBD2, 5 bases. This CDR3 is 13 amino acids long. V was clipped by 2 bases and J by 13 bases, with 15 bases between them. Germline V gene sequence: CDR1 MDHEN, CDR2 SYDVKM. Here the CDR3 reads CASSLPPLAQQFF. CDR3 coding DNA: TGTGCCAGCAGTTTACCCCCTCTAGCTCAACAGTTCTTC. The full variable domain, in which reference TRBV28 and TRBJ2-1 provide the parts outside the CDR3, is DVKVTQSSRYLVKRTGEKVFLECVQDMDHENMFWYRQDPGLGLRLIYFSYDVKMKEKGDIPEGYSVSREKKERFSLILESASTNQTSMYLCASSLPPLAQQFFGPGTRLTVL.

This rearrangement joins TRBV5-1 to TRBJ1-1; D uncertain. Trimming removed 5 bases from V and 2 bases from J, with 16 bases in between. Germline CDR1 SGHRS, CDR2 YFSETQ. The CDR3 is made up of 15 amino acids. The CDR3 sequence: CASRQDPATNTEAFF. The CDR3 DNA reads TGCGCCAGCAGGCAGGACCCAGCGACTAACACTGAAGCTTTCTTT.

The CDR3: CASRTGLESQHF. For the CDR3, the DNA is TGTGCCAGCAGGACAGGGCTGGAATCCCAGCATTTT. This chain links TRBV2 with TRBJ1-5; 7 nucleotides align to TRBD1. J gave up 11 bases and V 6 bases, and 7 bases lay outside the gene matches. The CDR3 has 12 amino acids. Germline CDR1 and CDR2: SNHLY and FYNNEI.

The J gene is TRBJ1-3, the V gene TRBV3-1 (or the pseudogene TRBV3-2); D ambiguous. The CDR3 sequence is 14 residues long. Germline CDR1 is LGHDT and CDR2 is YNNKEL (reference sequence). Trimming shortened V by 6 bases and J by 0 bases, and 9 bases separated the two germline ends. The CDR3 spells CASRSRHSGNTIYF. The CDR3 bases are TGTGCCAGCAGGAGTCGGCACTCTGGAAACACCATATATTTT.